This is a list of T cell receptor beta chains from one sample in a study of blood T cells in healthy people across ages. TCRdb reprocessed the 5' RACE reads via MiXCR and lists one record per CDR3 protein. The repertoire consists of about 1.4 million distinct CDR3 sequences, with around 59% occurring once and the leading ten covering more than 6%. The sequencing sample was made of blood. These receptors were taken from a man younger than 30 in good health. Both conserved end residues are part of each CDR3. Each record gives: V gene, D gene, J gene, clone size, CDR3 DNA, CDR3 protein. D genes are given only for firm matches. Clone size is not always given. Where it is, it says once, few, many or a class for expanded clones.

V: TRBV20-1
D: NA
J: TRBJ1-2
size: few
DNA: TGCAGTGCTAGAGATCTATACAGTCTAAACGATGGCTACACCTTC
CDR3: CSARDLYSLNDGYTF

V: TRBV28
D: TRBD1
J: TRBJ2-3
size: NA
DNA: TGTGCCAGCAGTTTACGGACAGGATATTCAGATACGCAGTATTTT
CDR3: CASSLRTGYSDTQYF

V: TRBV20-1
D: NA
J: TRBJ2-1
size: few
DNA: TGCAGTGCTAGAGATCCCCGGGGGAGGGGGGATGAGCAGTTCTTC
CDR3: CSARDPRGRGDEQFF

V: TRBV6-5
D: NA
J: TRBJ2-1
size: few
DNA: TGTGCCAGCAGTTACTATGGAGTGGTGAATGAGCAGTTCTTC
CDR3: CASSYYGVVNEQFF

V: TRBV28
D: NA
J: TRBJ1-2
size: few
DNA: TGTGCCAGCAGTCGGGGCAGAGAATATGGCTACACCTTC
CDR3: CASSRGREYGYTF

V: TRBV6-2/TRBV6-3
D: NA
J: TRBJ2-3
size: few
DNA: TGTGCCAGCAGTTACTCGATCCGACCGACTGGTACAGATACGCAGTATTTT
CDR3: CASSYSIRPTGTDTQYF

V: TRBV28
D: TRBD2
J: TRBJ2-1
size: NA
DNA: TGTGCCAGCAGTTTATTAGGACTAGCGGGGAGCTCCTACAATGAGCGGTTCTTC
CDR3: CASSLLGLAGSSYNERFF

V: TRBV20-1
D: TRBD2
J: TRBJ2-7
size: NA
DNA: TGCAGTGCTAGGTACCCCGGGACTATGGAGCAGTACTTC
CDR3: CSARYPGTMEQYF

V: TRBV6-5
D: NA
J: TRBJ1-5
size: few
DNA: TGTGCCAGCAGTTACTCCGGGGGGGGCAATCAGCCCCAGCATTTT
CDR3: CASSYSGGGNQPQHF

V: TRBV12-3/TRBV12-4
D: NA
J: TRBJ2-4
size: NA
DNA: TGTGCCAGCAGGAAAATGCAGGGGTCGGAAAACATTCAGTACTTC
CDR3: CASRKMQGSENIQYF

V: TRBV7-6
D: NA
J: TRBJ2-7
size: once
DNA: TGTGTCAGCAGCCCGCAGCCACCTCCCTACGAGCAGTACTTC
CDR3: CVSSPQPPPYEQYF

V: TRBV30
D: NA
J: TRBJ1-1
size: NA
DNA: TGTGCCTGGAGTGTAGGGGCCTCGGCTTTCTTT
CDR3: CAWSVGASAFF

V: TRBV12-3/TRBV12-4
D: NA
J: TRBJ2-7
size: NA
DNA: TGTGCCAGCAGTTCAGGGCCGGGTGGGGAGCAGTACTTC
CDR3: CASSSGPGGEQYF

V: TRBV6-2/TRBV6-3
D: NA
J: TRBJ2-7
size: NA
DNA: TGTGCCAGCAGCCGCGGGACACTCCCCTACGAGCAGTACTTC
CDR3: CASSRGTLPYEQYF

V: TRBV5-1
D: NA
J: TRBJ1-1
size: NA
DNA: TGCGCCAGCAGTAACGTCATGTCAGGTGAAGCTTTCTTT
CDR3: CASSNVMSGEAFF

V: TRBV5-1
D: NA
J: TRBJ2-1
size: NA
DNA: TGCGCCAGCAGCTTGGGTCCAGGGGAGATTGAGCAGTTCTTC
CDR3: CASSLGPGEIEQFF

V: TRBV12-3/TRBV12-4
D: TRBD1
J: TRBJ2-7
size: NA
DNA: TGTGCCAGCAGTTTAAGGCGACAGGGCGAATACGAGCAGTACTTC
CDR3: CASSLRRQGEYEQYF

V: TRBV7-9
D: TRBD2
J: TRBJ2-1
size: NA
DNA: TGTGCCAGCAGCTTGGGACTAGGCGGGTTCTACAATGAGCAGTTCTTC
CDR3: CASSLGLGGFYNEQFF

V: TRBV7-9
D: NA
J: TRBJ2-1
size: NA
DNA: TGTGCCAGCAGCTTAGGTACTACCCCAACGAATGAGCAGTTCTTC
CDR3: CASSLGTTPTNEQFF

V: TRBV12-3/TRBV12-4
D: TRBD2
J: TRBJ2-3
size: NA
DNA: TGTGCCAGCAGTTTACTCGGGGGGTACGATACGCAGTATTTT
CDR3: CASSLLGGYDTQYF

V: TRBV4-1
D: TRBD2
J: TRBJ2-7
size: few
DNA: TGCGCCAGCAGCCGGACTAGCGGGAATTATGACTACGAGCAGTACTTC
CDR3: CASSRTSGNYDYEQYF

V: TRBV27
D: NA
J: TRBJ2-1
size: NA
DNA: TGTGCCAGCATTCCATCGTCCCATCTCAATGAGCAGTTCTTC
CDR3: CASIPSSHLNEQFF

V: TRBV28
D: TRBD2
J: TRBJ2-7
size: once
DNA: TGTGCCAGCAGTCCACCCGCACTAGCGGGGGGGTACAATGAGCAGTACTTC
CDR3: CASSPPALAGGYNEQYF

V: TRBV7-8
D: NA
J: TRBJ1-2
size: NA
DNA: TGTGCCAGCAGCTTATTTAGGGGCCCCTTTCGTGGCTACACCTTC
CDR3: CASSLFRGPFRGYTF

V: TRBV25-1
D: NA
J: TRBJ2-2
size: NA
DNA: TGTGCTACTCCAGGGACGCACGGGGAGCTGTTTTTT
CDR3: CATPGTHGELFF

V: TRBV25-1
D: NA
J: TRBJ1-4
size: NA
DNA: TGTGCCAGCAGTGCGGGGGCGGTTGGAGAAAAACTGTTTTTT
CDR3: CASSAGAVGEKLFF

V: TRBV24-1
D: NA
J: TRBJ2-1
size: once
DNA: TGTGCCACCAGTGACTACACAGTAAATGAGCAGTTCTTC
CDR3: CATSDYTVNEQFF